This T cell receptor (beta chain) was sequenced during a study of molecular identifiers for immune sequencing clone quantification. Study context: Within a replicate experiment, RNA obtained from either approximately 22,000 or 94,000 naive CD8 cells was divided into five aliquots, and four of those aliquots were then sequenced.

Notes on the study in general: Clonotypes surpassing 20 RNA copies contained over 97% of effector molecules, versus under 1% in naive cells. Detecting spiked Jurkat TCR RNA from one cell among 1 million or so naive cells was reportedly possible. With a barcode shared among identical TCR molecules, highly expanded clone sizes could be underestimated.

This clonotype came up a few times. Antigen unknown. TCRdb ran MiXCR on the PCR reads and lists one entry per CDR3 protein. The sample consists of approximately 670,000 distinct CDR3 sequences, about 20% of them appearing once. V gave up 0 bases and J gave up 12 bases, with 15 bases separating them. The germline V gene encodes CDR1 MNHEY and CDR2 SVGEGT. This CDR3 is 13 amino acids long. This receptor was identified in a human donor in good health. Some libraries in this study had Jurkat cell RNA spiked in. Input material: naive CD8+ T cells from blood, with Jurkat cell RNA spiked in. Subset given: FACS-sorted CD8+CD4-CCR7+CD45RA+ naive T cells. This chain links TRBV6-2 or TRBV6-3 with TRBJ2-7, with D unresolved. CDR3 sequence reads: CASSYSTGPDGYF. For the CDR3, the DNA is TGTGCCAGCAGTTACTCTACCGGGCCCGACGGGTACTTC.